Shown below are 20 T cell receptor beta chains from a single sample sequenced in a study of cytomegalovirus exposure and HLA in healthy donors. A multiplex PCR was run with 60 Vbeta primers and 13 Jbeta primers. Profiling relied on immunoSEQ multiplex PCR, and the TCRdb table lists in-frame clones only, not all of them. The profile covers roughly 150,000 clones, with 65% to 70% appearing a single time and more than 9% taken by the ten largest. The specimen was PBMCs. Every receptor here comes from a man aged 25 to 45 in good health and CMV-seropositive.

This clone was recorded only once. The chain combines TRBV4-2 with TRBJ2-2, with 7 bases aligning to TRBD2. The germline CDR1 and CDR2 sequences are LGHNA and YNFKEQ. Losses at the gene ends were 5 bases for V and 1 base for J; bases not matched to a gene: 7. The CDR3 length is 16 residues. The CDR3 region is CASSLRASGNTGELFF. In DNA, the CDR3 is TGTGCCAGCAGCTTGCGGGCTAGCGGGAACACCGGGGAGCTGTTTTTT.

The J gene is TRBJ1-5, the V gene TRBV28, with D maybe TRBD1 (6 bases). Germline CDR1 and CDR2: MDHEN and SYDVKM. Trimming shortened V by 10 bases and J by 5 bases, and 15 bases separated the two germline ends. The CDR3 contains 13 residues. The DNA of the CDR3 is TGTGCCACCTCGAGGGGGACGGATCAGCCCCAGCATTTT. Translating gives CATSRGTDQPQHF.

V gene TRBV4-1 combines with J gene TRBJ2-2; the D gene is possibly TRBD1 (10 bases). The germline CDR1 and CDR2 sequences are MGHRA and YSYEKL. Trimming took off 3 bases at V and 5 bases at J, with 22 bases between the two ends. This CDR3 comprises 18 residues. The CDR3 protein is CASSQTGTGAGGTGELFF. The CDR3 region has the DNA TGCGCCAGCAGCCAGACCGGGACAGGGGCGGGGGGGACCGGGGAGCTGTTTTTT.

This sequence joins TRBV10-1 and TRBJ2-7; 7 positions agree with TRBD2. Germline CDR1 is WNHNN and CDR2 is SYGVQD (reference sequence). Trimming cost V 8 bases and J 6 bases; bases outside gene matches: 19. CDR3 length: 16 amino acids. The CDR3 loop is CASPGPQRTRGREQYF. The DNA of the CDR3 is TGCGCCAGCCCCGGGCCACAGCGGACTAGGGGCCGCGAGCAGTACTTC.

The chain employs TRBV6-6 and TRBJ2-1; unclear D gene. Germline loops: CDR1 MNHNY, CDR2 SVGAGI (reference sequence). This CDR3 has 12 amino acids. With 5 bases removed from V and 15 bases from J, the gap between germline ends came to 17 bases. CDR3 nucleotide sequence: TGTGCCAGCAGTCCAGGTGAACATTGGCGGTTCTTC. Translated: CASSPGEHWRFF.

The chain employs TRBV28 and TRBJ1-1; possibly TRBD1 for D (5 bases). Looked up from germline, CDR1 is MDHEN and CDR2 is SYDVKM. V lost 2 bases and J 1 base, leaving 8 bases between the germline ends. This CDR3 spans 14 amino acids. In DNA, the CDR3 is TGTGCCAGCAGTTTAACAGGAAAGAACACTGAAGCTTTCTTT. This codes for CASSLTGKNTEAFF.

This clone has a handful of counts. This sequence joins TRBV28 and TRBJ2-1; tentative D call: TRBD2 (6 bases). The V and J ends lost 3 bases and 4 bases respectively, with 10 bases between them. Germline CDR1 and CDR2: MDHEN and SYDVKM. The CDR3 totals 14 residues. The CDR3 loop reads CASSFLASYNEQFF. CDR3 coding DNA: TGTGCCAGCAGTTTTCTAGCGTCGTACAATGAGCAGTTCTTC.

The chain carries TRBV27 and TRBJ1-5; D gene ambiguous. CDR1 is MNHEY, CDR2 SMNVEV, per germline (reference sequence). Trimming removed 5 bases from V and 2 bases from J, with 7 bases in between. The CDR3 spans 13 residues. CDR3 DNA sequence: TGTGCCAGCAGTCCCTCTGGCAATCAGCCCCAGCATTTT. It specifies CASSPSGNQPQHF.

This chain uses TRBV25-1 with TRBJ2-6; D not resolved. This CDR3 is built from 16 residues. CDR1 is MGHDK, CDR2 SYGVNS, per germline. With 0 bases removed from V and 0 bases from J, the gap between germline ends came to 6 bases. The CDR3 nucleotides are TGTGCCAGCAGTGAATATACAAGCTCTGGGGCCAACGTCCTGACTTTC. Its protein product is CASSEYTSSGANVLTF. Filled out from reference TRBV25-1 and TRBJ2-6, the complete variable domain reads EADIYQTPRYLVIGTGKKITLECSQTMGHDKMYWYQQDPGMELHLIHYSYGVNSTEKGDLSSESTVSRIRTEHFPLTLESARPSHTSQYLCASSEYTSSGANVLTFGAGSRLTVL.

The rearrangement joins TRBV5-6 to TRBJ2-7; D might be TRBD2 (5 bases). The germline V and J ends were trimmed by 4 bases and 9 bases, with 23 bases remaining between them. Looked up from germline, CDR1 is SGHDT and CDR2 is YYEEEE. The CDR3 has 15 amino acids. The CDR3 loop reads CASSVDRTVLRVQYF. The CDR3 coding sequence is TGTGCCAGCAGCGTCGATAGGACTGTCCTTAGGGTGCAGTACTTC.

There are a few counts of this clone. The chain is built from TRBV20-1 and TRBJ2-5, with D unresolved. The end of the DNA fits TRBJ2-7 better, so the J call may be wrong. Per germline, CDR1 DFQATT and CDR2 SNEGSKA (reference sequence). The CDR3 contains 11 residues. CDR3 sequence reads: CSARLAYEQYF. For the CDR3, the DNA is TGCAGTGCTAGACTAGCCTACGAGCAGTACTTC.

The table lists this clone with a few counts. This chain joins TRBV18 and TRBJ1-5; the D gene is possibly TRBD1 (5 bases). This CDR3 contains 15 residues. The germline V gene encodes CDR1 KGHSH and CDR2 LQKENI. The germline V and J ends were trimmed by 5 bases and 4 bases, with 15 bases remaining between them. The DNA for the CDR3 is TGTGCCAGCTCAAGTTCCTCCTCAGGGAATCAGCCCCAGCATTTT. Translation: CASSSSSSGNQPQHF.

This chain uses TRBV28 with TRBJ2-7; no reliable D call. With 4 bases removed from V and 3 bases from J, the gap between germline ends came to 10 bases. The CDR3 covers 13 residues. Per germline, CDR1 MDHEN and CDR2 SYDVKM. CDR3 DNA: TGTGCCAGCAGTTCCCCAGAAAACTACGAGCAGTACTTC. Encoded protein: CASSSPENYEQYF.

This clone has just one count. The junction departs from germline at one end; a sequencing error may be responsible. The same CDR3 arises from other DNA sequences in this sample as well. V and J are TRBV7-9 and TRBJ1-1; the D is unclear. CDR1 and CDR2 (germline): SEHNR, FQNEAQ (reference sequence). CDR3 size: 15 residues. In DNA form, the CDR3 reads TGCGCCAGCAGCTTAGAAACACCAAGGAACACTGAAGCTTTCTTT. This sequence encodes CASSLETPRNTEAFF.

The chain couples TRBV2 to TRBJ1-5; the D gene is possibly TRBD1 (6 bases). Trimming took 5 bases from V and 3 from J, leaving 11 bases between them. Germline lookup yields CDR1 SNHLY and CDR2 FYNNEI. This CDR3 is 14 amino acids long. CDR3 protein: CASSQTGFNQPQHF. The CDR3 DNA is TGTGCCAGCAGTCAAACAGGGTTCAATCAGCCCCAGCATTTT.

The chain links TRBV6-5 to TRBJ1-2; 7 bases line up with TRBD1. Losses at the gene ends were 5 bases for V and 8 bases for J; bases not matched to a gene: 8. Germline V gives CDR1 MNHEY, CDR2 SVGAGI. This CDR3 comprises 13 residues. CDR3 sequence: CASSPPTGHGYTF. The CDR3 coding sequence is TGTGCCAGCAGTCCCCCGACAGGGCACGGCTACACCTTC.

This clone was counted once. An end of the junction does not agree with germline; a read error may underlie this. This chain links TRBV7-9 with TRBJ2-7; a weak D match, TRBD2 (5 bases). The germline V gene has CDR1 SEHNR and CDR2 FQNEAQ (reference sequence). This CDR3 spans 13 amino acids. This CDR3 is CSSSLSLASEQYF. The CDR3 nucleotides read TGTTCCAGCAGCTTGTCCCTAGCATCCGAGCAGTACTTC.

The V gene is TRBV19, the J gene TRBJ2-5, with a weak D call TRBD2 (6 bases). The CDR3 totals 16 residues. Trimming stripped 0 bases from V and 1 base from J, with 12 bases between. Germline V gene lookup returns CDR1 LNHDA and CDR2 SQIVND (reference sequence). DNA of the CDR3: TGTGCCAGTAGTATAGATACTTTCGGGGGCCAAGAGACCCAGTACTTC. Its translation is CASSIDTFGGQETQYF.

This rearrangement joins TRBV5-4 to TRBJ1-1, with a tentative D call TRBD1 (5 bases). V shed 3 bases and J shed 1 base, with 13 bases lying between them. The germline gives CDR1 SGHNT, CDR2 YYREEE (reference sequence). The CDR3 has 15 residues. This CDR3 reads CASSSFGAPNTEAFF. CDR3 nucleotides: TGTGCCAGCAGCTCGTTTGGGGCCCCGAACACTGAAGCTTTCTTT.

The genes are TRBV5-4 and TRBJ2-7; 7 bases align to TRBD2. Per germline, CDR1 SGHNT and CDR2 YYREEE (reference sequence). This CDR3 is built from 18 residues. Trimming cost V 3 bases and J 5 bases; bases outside gene matches: 20. CDR3 in DNA: TGTGCCAGCAGCTGGGGGTGGGGTGTGGAGGGAGGGCCGGACGAGCAGTACTTC. Amino acid sequence: CASSWGWGVEGGPDEQYF.